This TCR beta chain came from a study of blood T cell repertoires in COVID-19. About the research overall: Sites in the United States, Italy and Spain provided acute and convalescent COVID-19 samples. Sources were T cells, B-cell-depleted T cells, or PBMCs; the material itself was cDNA or gDNA.

Original processing notes: Nucleated cell counts were estimated from reference gene primer amplification. Sequencing was performed with immunoSEQ multiplex PCR; in TCRdb, only in-frame clones are kept and a portion is missing. V, J and clone size derive from that table, while D and trimming were established from the DNA sequence. The sample consists of some 78,000 clones, around 86% of them appearing once. J lost 6 bases, V lost 1 base, and 8 bases had no gene match. Germline V gene lookup returns CDR1 LNHDA and CDR2 SQIVND (reference sequence). The CDR3 runs to 17 residues. The chain links TRBV19 to TRBJ2-5; 13 nucleotides line up with TRBD2. This TCR derives from a man in his forties or fifties with active or convalescent COVID-19. The material sequenced was peripheral blood. CDR3 sequence (DNA): TGTGCCAGTAGTATAGGGGGGACTAGCGGGATCTCTAAGACCCAGTACTTC. This translates into CASSIGGTSGISKTQYF. Using reference TRBV19 and TRBJ2-5 for the parts outside the CDR3, the full variable domain is DGGITQSPKYLFRKEGQNVTLSCEQNLNHDAMYWYRQDPGQGLRLIYYSQIVNDFQKGDIAEGYSVSREKKESFPLTVTSAQKNPTAFYLCASSIGGTSGISKTQYFGPGTRLLVL.